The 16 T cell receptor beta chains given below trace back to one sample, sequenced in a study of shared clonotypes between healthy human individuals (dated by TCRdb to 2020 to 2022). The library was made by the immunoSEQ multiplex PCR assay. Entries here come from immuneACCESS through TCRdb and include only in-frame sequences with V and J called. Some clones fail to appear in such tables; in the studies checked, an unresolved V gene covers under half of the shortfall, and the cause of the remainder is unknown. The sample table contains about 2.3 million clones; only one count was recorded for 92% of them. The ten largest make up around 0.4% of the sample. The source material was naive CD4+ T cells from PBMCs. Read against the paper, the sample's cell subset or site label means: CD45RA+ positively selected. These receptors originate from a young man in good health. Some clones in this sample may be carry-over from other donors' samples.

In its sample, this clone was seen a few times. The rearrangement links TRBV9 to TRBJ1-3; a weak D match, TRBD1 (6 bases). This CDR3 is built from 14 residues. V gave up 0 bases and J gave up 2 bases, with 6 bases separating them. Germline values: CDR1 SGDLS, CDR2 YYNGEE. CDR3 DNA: TGTGCCAGCAGCGTAGCAGGGGCTGGAAACACCATATATTTT. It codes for CASSVAGAGNTIYF. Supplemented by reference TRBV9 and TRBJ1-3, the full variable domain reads DSGVTQTPKHLITATGQRVTLRCSPRSGDLSVYWYQQSLDQGLQFLIQYYNGEERAKGNILERFSAQQFPDLHSELNLSSLELGDSALYFCASSVAGAGNTIYFGEGSWLTVV.

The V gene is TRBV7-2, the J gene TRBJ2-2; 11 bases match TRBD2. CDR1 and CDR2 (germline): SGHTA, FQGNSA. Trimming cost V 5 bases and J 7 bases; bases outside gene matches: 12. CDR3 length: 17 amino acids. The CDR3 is CASSPMTSGIWGGELFF. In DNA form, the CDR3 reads TGTGCCAGCAGCCCGATGACTAGCGGGATTTGGGGCGGGGAGCTGTTTTTT.

DNA of the CDR3: TGTGCCTGGAGTGCACGCTACGAGCAGTACTTC. Protein product: CAWSARYEQYF. The V call is TRBV30, the J call TRBJ2-7, with D unclear. CDR1 and CDR2 (germline): GTSNPN, SVGIG (reference sequence). This CDR3 is built from 11 residues. The ends were cut back, 1 base at V and 3 bases at J, with 4 bases in the middle.

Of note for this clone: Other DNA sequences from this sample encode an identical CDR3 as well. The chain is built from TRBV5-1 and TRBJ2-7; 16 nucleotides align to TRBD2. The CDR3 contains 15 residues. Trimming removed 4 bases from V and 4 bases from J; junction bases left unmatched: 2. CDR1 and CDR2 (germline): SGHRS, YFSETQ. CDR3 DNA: TGCGCCAGCAGCCGGGGACTAGCGGGAGGGTACGAGCAGTACTTC. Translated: CASSRGLAGGYEQYF.

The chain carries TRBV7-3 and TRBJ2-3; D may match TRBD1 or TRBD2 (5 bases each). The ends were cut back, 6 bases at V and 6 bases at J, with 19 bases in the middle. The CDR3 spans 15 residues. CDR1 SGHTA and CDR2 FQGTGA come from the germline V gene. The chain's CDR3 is CASSLTGTEGDTQYF. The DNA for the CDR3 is TGTGCCAGCAGTCTAACCGGGACCGAAGGGGATACGCAGTATTTT.

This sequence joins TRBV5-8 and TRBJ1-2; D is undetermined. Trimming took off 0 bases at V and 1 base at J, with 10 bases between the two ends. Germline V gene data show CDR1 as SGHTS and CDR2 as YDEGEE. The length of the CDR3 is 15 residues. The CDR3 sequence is CASSLEQTYNYGYTF. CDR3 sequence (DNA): TGTGCCAGCAGCTTGGAGCAAACTTATAACTATGGCTACACCTTC.

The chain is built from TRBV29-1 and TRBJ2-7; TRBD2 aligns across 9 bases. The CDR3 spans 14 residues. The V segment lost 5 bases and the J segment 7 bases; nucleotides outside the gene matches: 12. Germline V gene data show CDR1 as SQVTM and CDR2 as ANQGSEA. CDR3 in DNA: TGCAGCGTTTCCAGCGACAGGCGGGAGGGAGAGCAGTACTTC. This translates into CSVSSDRREGEQYF.

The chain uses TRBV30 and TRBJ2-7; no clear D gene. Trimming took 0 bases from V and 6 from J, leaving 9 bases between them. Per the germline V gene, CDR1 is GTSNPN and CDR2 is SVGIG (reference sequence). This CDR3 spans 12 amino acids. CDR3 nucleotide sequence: TGTGCCTGGAGTGTAGGGCAACCCGAGCAGTACTTC. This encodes CAWSVGQPEQYF.

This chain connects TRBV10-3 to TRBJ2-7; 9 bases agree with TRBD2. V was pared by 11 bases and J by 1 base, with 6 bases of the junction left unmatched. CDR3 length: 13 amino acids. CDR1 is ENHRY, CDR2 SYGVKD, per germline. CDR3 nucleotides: TGTGCCGCCTTAGCGGGAGAGTCCTACGAGCAGTACTTC. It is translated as CAALAGESYEQYF.

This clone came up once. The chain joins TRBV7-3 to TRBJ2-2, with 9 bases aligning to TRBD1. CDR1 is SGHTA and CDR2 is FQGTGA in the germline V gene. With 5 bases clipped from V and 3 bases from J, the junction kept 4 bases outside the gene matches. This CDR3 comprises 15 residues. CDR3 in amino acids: CASSLRTGDTGELFF. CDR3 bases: TGTGCCAGCAGCCTCAGGACAGGGGACACCGGGGAGCTGTTTTTT. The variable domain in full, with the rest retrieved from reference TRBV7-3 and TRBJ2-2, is GAGVSQTPSNKVTEKGKYVELRCDPISGHTALYWYRQSLGQGPEFLIYFQGTGAADDSGLPNDRFFAVRPEGSVSTLKIQRTERGDSAVYLCASSLRTGDTGELFFGEGSRLTVL.

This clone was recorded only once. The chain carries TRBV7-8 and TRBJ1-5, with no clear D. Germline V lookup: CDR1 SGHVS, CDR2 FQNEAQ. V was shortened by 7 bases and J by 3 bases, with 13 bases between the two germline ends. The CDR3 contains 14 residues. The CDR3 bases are TGTGCCAGCACCTCCGGGCCTCTCAATCAGCCCCAGCATTTT. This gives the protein CASTSGPLNQPQHF.

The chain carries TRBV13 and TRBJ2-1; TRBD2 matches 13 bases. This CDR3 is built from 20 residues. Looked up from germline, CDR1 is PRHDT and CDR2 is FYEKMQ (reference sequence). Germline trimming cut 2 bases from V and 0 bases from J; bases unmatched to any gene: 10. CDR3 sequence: CASSLLWGTSGDSSYNEQFF. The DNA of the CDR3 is TGTGCCAGCAGCTTACTGTGGGGGACTAGCGGGGATAGCTCCTACAATGAGCAGTTCTTC. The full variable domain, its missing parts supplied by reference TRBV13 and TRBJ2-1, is AAGVIQSPRHLIKEKRETATLKCYPIPRHDTVYWYQQGPGQDPQFLISFYEKMQSDKGSIPDRFSAQQFSDYHSELNMSSLELGDSALYFCASSLLWGTSGDSSYNEQFFGPGTRLTVL.

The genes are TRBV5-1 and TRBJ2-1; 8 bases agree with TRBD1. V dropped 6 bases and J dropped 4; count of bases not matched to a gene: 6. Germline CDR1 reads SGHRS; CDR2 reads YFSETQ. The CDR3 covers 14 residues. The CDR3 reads CASTADRDYNEQFF. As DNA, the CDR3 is TGCGCCAGCACCGCGGACAGGGATTACAATGAGCAGTTCTTC. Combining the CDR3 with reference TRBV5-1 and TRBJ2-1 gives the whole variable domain KAGVTQTPRYLIKTRGQQVTLSCSPISGHRSVSWYQQTPGQGLQFLFEYFSETQRNKGNFPGRFSGRQFSNSRSEMNVSTLELGDSALYLCASTADRDYNEQFFGPGTRLTVL.

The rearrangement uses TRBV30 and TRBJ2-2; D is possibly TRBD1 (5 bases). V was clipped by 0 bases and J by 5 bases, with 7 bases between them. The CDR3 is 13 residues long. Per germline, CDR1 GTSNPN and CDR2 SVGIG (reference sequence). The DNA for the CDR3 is TGTGCCTGGAGTGTACAGGAGACCGGGGAGCTGTTTTTT. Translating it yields CAWSVQETGELFF.

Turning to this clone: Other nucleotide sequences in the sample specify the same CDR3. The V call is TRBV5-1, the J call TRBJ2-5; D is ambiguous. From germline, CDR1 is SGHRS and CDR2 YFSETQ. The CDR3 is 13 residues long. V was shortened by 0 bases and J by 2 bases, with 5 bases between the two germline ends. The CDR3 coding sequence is TGCGCCAGCAGCTTGGAACGACAAGAGACCCAGTACTTC. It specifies CASSLERQETQYF.

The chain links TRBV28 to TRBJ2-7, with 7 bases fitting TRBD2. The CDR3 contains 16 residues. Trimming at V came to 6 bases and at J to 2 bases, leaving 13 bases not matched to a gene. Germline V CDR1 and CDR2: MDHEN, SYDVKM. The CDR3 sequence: CASRRRAPSGTYEQYF. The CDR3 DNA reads TGTGCCAGCAGGCGCCGGGCGCCTAGCGGCACCTACGAGCAGTACTTC.